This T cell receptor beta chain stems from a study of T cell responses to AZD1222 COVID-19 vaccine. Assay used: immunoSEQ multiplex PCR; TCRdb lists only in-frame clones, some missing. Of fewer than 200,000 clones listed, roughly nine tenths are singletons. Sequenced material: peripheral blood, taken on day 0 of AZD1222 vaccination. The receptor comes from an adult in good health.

The CDR3 loop is CSASYLSSGTEAFF. CDR3 DNA sequence: TGCAGTGCTAGTTATCTGAGTTCGGGCACTGAAGCTTTCTTT. The chain combines TRBV20-1 with TRBJ1-1, with unresolved D. The CDR3 totals 14 residues. Per germline, CDR1 DFQATT and CDR2 SNEGSKA (reference sequence). V lost 3 bases, J lost 4 bases, and 15 bases lay in between.